These T cell receptor beta chains were read from a single sample in a study of blood T cell repertoires in COVID-19. Generated by immunoSEQ multiplex PCR, the TCRdb table keeps only in-frame clones and is missing some. The sample consists of roughly 200,000 clones, about 88% of them appearing once. The specimen sequenced was peripheral blood. Receptor source: a man in his fifties with COVID-19, enrolled during active disease. Each CDR3 is given without its conserved first and last residue. Fields, in order: CDR3 protein, V gene, J gene.

CDR3 protein: ASSPGFVAF
V gene: TRBV6-5
J gene: TRBJ1-1

CDR3 protein: ASSQGREGFYEQY
V gene: TRBV3-1/TRBV3-2
J gene: TRBJ2-7

CDR3 protein: ASSLLAGGQETQY
V gene: TRBV7-6
J gene: TRBJ2-5

CDR3 protein: ASSHRTSGVREQF
V gene: TRBV4-1
J gene: TRBJ2-1

CDR3 protein: ASSPTEYEQY
V gene: TRBV6-5
J gene: TRBJ2-7

CDR3 protein: ASSMGQQETQY
V gene: TRBV7-8
J gene: TRBJ2-5

CDR3 protein: ASSPPGSTGVGYT
V gene: TRBV18
J gene: TRBJ1-2

CDR3 protein: ASTALAGGYNEQF
V gene: TRBV6-5
J gene: TRBJ2-1

CDR3 protein: AISGGAQETQY
V gene: TRBV10-3
J gene: TRBJ2-5

CDR3 protein: ASSSLGQGDPIPYEQY
V gene: TRBV7-2
J gene: TRBJ2-7

CDR3 protein: ASSLEQGGGYT
V gene: TRBV5-1
J gene: TRBJ1-2

CDR3 protein: ASRNSGPGDEQF
V gene: TRBV10-1
J gene: TRBJ2-1

CDR3 protein: ASSESSGSSYNEQF
V gene: TRBV10-1
J gene: TRBJ2-1

CDR3 protein: ASRKTSGRGNTGELF
V gene: TRBV9
J gene: TRBJ2-2

CDR3 protein: ASSLRTGPRITDTQY
V gene: TRBV6-2/TRBV6-3
J gene: TRBJ2-3

CDR3 protein: ASAGLYSNQPQH
V gene: TRBV6-5
J gene: TRBJ1-5

CDR3 protein: ASSGTTSTDTQY
V gene: TRBV27
J gene: TRBJ2-3

CDR3 protein: ASSVERQGLSEQY
V gene: TRBV2
J gene: TRBJ2-7

CDR3 protein: ASTSTGFSYSNQPQH
V gene: TRBV2
J gene: TRBJ1-5

CDR3 protein: ASNHNGGRAAKNIQY
V gene: TRBV7-3
J gene: TRBJ2-4

CDR3 protein: ASSLPGSSGNTIY
V gene: TRBV11-2
J gene: TRBJ1-3

CDR3 protein: ASGLAGGPYEQY
V gene: TRBV6-5
J gene: TRBJ2-7

CDR3 protein: ASSLVQGTDNEQF
V gene: TRBV7-8
J gene: TRBJ2-1

CDR3 protein: ASSDPGGTEAF
V gene: TRBV2
J gene: TRBJ1-1

CDR3 protein: AWSQGQNYGYT
V gene: TRBV30
J gene: TRBJ1-2

CDR3 protein: ASSLDPGQPQH
V gene: TRBV7-9
J gene: TRBJ1-5

CDR3 protein: ASSLDTTDTQY
V gene: TRBV5-4
J gene: TRBJ2-3

CDR3 protein: ASKRTGQETQY
V gene: TRBV27
J gene: TRBJ2-5

CDR3 protein: ASRKQGWGEKLF
V gene: TRBV6-5
J gene: TRBJ1-4

CDR3 protein: ASSYTRGSYEQY
V gene: TRBV6-2/TRBV6-3
J gene: TRBJ2-7

CDR3 protein: ATSNPAATGYNEQF
V gene: TRBV24-1
J gene: TRBJ2-1

CDR3 protein: ASSPLARVTSSYNEQF
V gene: TRBV18
J gene: TRBJ2-1

CDR3 protein: ASSLNREAKNIQY
V gene: TRBV7-2
J gene: TRBJ2-4

CDR3 protein: AGRTGFGTGELF
V gene: TRBV19
J gene: TRBJ2-2

CDR3 protein: ASSPAVGAADTQY
V gene: TRBV7-2
J gene: TRBJ2-3

CDR3 protein: ASRPGQGGRQRQPQH
V gene: TRBV3-1/TRBV3-2
J gene: TRBJ1-5

CDR3 protein: ATSRDLTGSYGYT
V gene: TRBV15
J gene: TRBJ1-2

CDR3 protein: ASSSGHLNTGELF
V gene: TRBV5-1
J gene: TRBJ2-2

CDR3 protein: ASSLQENTEAF
V gene: TRBV7-2
J gene: TRBJ1-1

CDR3 protein: ASSPGTVLSMNTEAF
V gene: TRBV28
J gene: TRBJ1-1

CDR3 protein: ASNLAGAPTDTQY
V gene: TRBV6-5
J gene: TRBJ2-3

CDR3 protein: ASTQRTDNEQF
V gene: TRBV12-3/TRBV12-4
J gene: TRBJ2-1

CDR3 protein: ASSVYRDGYT
V gene: TRBV12-3/TRBV12-4
J gene: TRBJ1-2

CDR3 protein: ASSVPGQQRDTQY
V gene: TRBV5-1
J gene: TRBJ2-3

CDR3 protein: ASKMQAGVNYGYT
V gene: TRBV5-1
J gene: TRBJ1-2

CDR3 protein: ATASSQDRKETQY
V gene: TRBV24-1
J gene: TRBJ2-5

CDR3 protein: ASSANNSPLH
V gene: TRBV25-1
J gene: TRBJ1-6

CDR3 protein: ASSYSSPTGNEQF
V gene: TRBV6-5
J gene: TRBJ2-1

CDR3 protein: ASSKQSEKLF
V gene: TRBV18
J gene: TRBJ1-4

CDR3 protein: ASSIVPGGGNQPQH
V gene: TRBV19
J gene: TRBJ1-5

CDR3 protein: AISDTELANYGYT
V gene: TRBV10-3
J gene: TRBJ1-2

CDR3 protein: ASSPRGTGITGTQY
V gene: TRBV2
J gene: TRBJ2-3

CDR3 protein: ASSYSIEGAAEAF
V gene: TRBV6-2/TRBV6-3
J gene: TRBJ1-1

CDR3 protein: ASSLGLHMTDTQY
V gene: TRBV3-1/TRBV3-2
J gene: TRBJ2-3

CDR3 protein: AISRGGTTDTQY
V gene: TRBV10-3
J gene: TRBJ2-3

CDR3 protein: ASSLGLARYNEQF
V gene: TRBV3-1/TRBV3-2
J gene: TRBJ2-1

CDR3 protein: ASSVSGQETQY
V gene: TRBV7-9
J gene: TRBJ2-5

CDR3 protein: ASSSGQNNEQF
V gene: TRBV7-3
J gene: TRBJ2-1

CDR3 protein: ASSADKRGNEQF
V gene: TRBV5-4
J gene: TRBJ2-1

CDR3 protein: ASSLVASGTDTQY
V gene: TRBV7-9
J gene: TRBJ2-3